The T cell receptor (beta chain) under discussion was sequenced for a study of identical twins. Regarding the study as a whole: Low generation-probability sequences were in excess among twin-shared out-of-frame alpha sequences.

There were only healthy Caucasians among the donors. Each CDR3 protein gets one entry after TCRdb re-called the 5' RACE reads with MiXCR. The repertoire consists of approximately 1.8 million distinct CDR3 sequences, with roughly 35% occurring once and the leading ten covering around 0.25%. A remark on this clonotype: Its antigen is not identified.

The receptor was isolated from a newborn girl in good health. Specimen: cord blood.

CDR3 in amino acids: CGLTEYYGYTF. CDR3 DNA sequence: TGCGGGTTAACAGAATACTATGGCTACACCTTC. The chain employs TRBV20-1 and TRBJ1-2; D is unclear. The CDR3 contains 11 residues. Germline V CDR1 and CDR2: DFQATT, SNEGSKA (reference sequence).